One and the same sample provided the 5 T cell receptor beta chains below, sequenced in a study of cytomegalovirus exposure and HLA in healthy donors. Both 60 Vbeta primers and 13 Jbeta primers went into the PCR. Using immunoSEQ multiplex PCR, the repertoire was profiled, and TCRdb retains in-frame clones only, with some absent. The table lists about 230,000 clones, 70% to 90% of them singletons. Material for sequencing was PBMCs. Receptors were obtained from a girl aged 2-10 years in good health and CMV-seronegative.

This chain connects TRBV29-1 to TRBJ1-4, with D possibly being TRBD1 (5 bases). The CDR3 is made up of 13 amino acids. V lost 4 bases and J lost 4, with 10 bases in between. Germline values: CDR1 SQVTM, CDR2 ANQGSEA. The CDR3 bases are TGCAGCGTTGTGGGGCCGGGTAATGAAAAACTGTTTTTT. It specifies CSVVGPGNEKLFF.

This rearrangement joins TRBV10-3 to TRBJ2-7, with D possibly matching TRBD2 (5 bases). The V gene's germline CDR1 is ENHRY and CDR2 SYGVKD. With 10 bases removed from V and 6 bases from J, the gap between germline ends came to 10 bases. The CDR3 has 10 amino acids. The CDR3 bases are TGTGCCACACGAAGCGGCGAGCAGTACTTC. Translating gives CATRSGEQYF.

This clone was recorded only once. V gene TRBV6-5 combines with J gene TRBJ2-7, with 7 bases that match TRBD1. CDR3 length equals 14 residues. CDR1 and CDR2 from the germline V gene are MNHEY and SVGAGI. Trimming at V came to 5 bases and at J to 7 bases, leaving 11 bases not matched to a gene. The CDR3 region is CASSKVPTGEEQYF. The CDR3 DNA follows: TGTGCCAGCAGTAAGGTCCCCACAGGGGAGGAGCAGTACTTC.

The V and J genes are TRBV10-3 and TRBJ2-7; 11 bases fit TRBD1. Germline V gene data show CDR1 as ENHRY and CDR2 as SYGVKD. Unmatched junction bases numbered 3, after V lost 9 bases and J lost 5 bases. The CDR3 sequence is 12 residues long. CDR3 protein: CAISGQGDEQYF. The CDR3, as DNA: TGTGCCATATCGGGACAGGGGGACGAGCAGTACTTC.

The gene calls are TRBV4-1 and TRBJ1-4; a weak D match, TRBD1 (5 bases). The CDR3 contains 15 residues. V was clipped by 3 bases and J by 3 bases, with 11 bases between them. CDR1 and CDR2 (germline): MGHRA, YSYEKL. This CDR3 reads CASSQGGRSNEKLFF. In nucleotides, the CDR3 is TGCGCCAGCAGCCAGGGGGGGAGGTCTAATGAAAAACTGTTTTTT.